This T cell receptor beta chain was captured in a study of CD8 T cells in Susac syndrome. RNA, at about 0.45 to 1 ug, was reverse transcribed with random hexamers. TCRdb used MiXCR to reprocess the immunoSEQ multiplex PCR reads, holding one entry per CDR3 protein. The sample includes 40,000 to 55,000 distinct CDR3 sequences, 93% of them seen just once. CD8+ and CD4+ blood T cells underwent TCR beta sequencing. TEMRA cells were FACS-enriched, with CD8+ and CD4+ T cells isolated negatively. What was sequenced was CD8+ T cells from PBMCs. This sequence was found in a human donor with multiple sclerosis.

The CDR3 DNA sequence: TGTGCCAGCAGCTTAAATATGGCGGACAGGGAATGCTACACCTTC. Residues: CASSLNMADRECYTF. The J gene is TRBJ1-2, the V gene TRBV7-3; TRBD1 agrees at 8 bases. Trimming at V came to 1 base and at J to 9 bases, leaving 10 bases not matched to a gene. The germline V gene encodes CDR1 SGHTA and CDR2 FQGTGA. The CDR3 is 15 amino acids.